The table lists the clone carrying this T cell receptor (beta chain) with a count of one. No antigen is known for it. This sample is drawn from a study of CD8 T cells in ankylosing spondylitis. Study observations and caveats: Researchers reportedly found disease-linked clones significantly enriched in matched ankylosing spondylitis synovial fluid.

CDR1 MNHNY and CDR2 SVGAGI come from the germline V gene (reference sequence). V dropped 8 bases and J dropped 5 bases, with 13 bases sitting between them. This CDR3 is built from 13 residues. Quantitative molecular-barcoded 5'-RACE generated the TCR beta libraries. One entry per CDR3 protein results from TCRdb running MiXCR on the 5' RACE reads. The profile shows roughly 130,000 distinct CDR3 sequences, roughly 15% of them singletons. The material sequenced was blood, either unsorted or a sorted T cell fraction (not recorded which). The sequence was obtained from a female donor with ankylosing spondylitis or in good health (not recorded which). The rearrangement uses TRBV6-6 and TRBJ2-1; the D is unclear. The CDR3, as DNA: TGTGCCAGCGAGTGGTCCGTTCACAATGAGCAGTTCTTC. Translated: CASEWSVHNEQFF.